The rows below give T cell receptor beta chains drawn from one sample of a study of identical twins. MiXCR was run by TCRdb on the 5' RACE reads, yielding one entry per CDR3 protein. This sample has 400,000 to 550,000 distinct CDR3 sequences, with around an eighth found just once. These same data were also listed under a study on yellow fever vaccine responses in identical twins.

The sequenced sample consisted of CD4+ T cells sorted from blood. The receptors stem from a woman under 30 in good health. CDR3s include the opening cysteine and the closing phenylalanine or tryptophan. The order of the fields is D gene, J gene, V gene, CDR3 length, clone size, CDR3 protein, CDR3 DNA. D genes are given only for firm matches. Part of the rows lack a size; the others show once, few, many or a class for expanded clones.

>NA|TRBJ1-3|TRBV3-1|14|NA
CASSPENRGNTIYF
TGTGCCAGCAGCCCGGAAAACAGGGGAAACACCATATATTTT
>TRBD2|TRBJ2-5|TRBV11-2|14|NA
CASSRLAGQETQYF
TGTGCCAGCAGCCGACTAGCGGGACAAGAGACCCAGTACTTC
>NA|TRBJ2-7|TRBV28|14|few
CASSRIASTYEQYF
TGTGCCAGCAGTCGAATAGCGTCCACCTACGAGCAGTACTTC
>TRBD2|TRBJ2-7|TRBV27|14|NA
CASSFRGRGPEQYF
TGTGCCAGCAGTTTTCGGGGGAGGGGCCCGGAACAGTACTTC
>NA|TRBJ1-5|TRBV7-2|19|few
CASSLAIVGKGRGNQPQHF
TGTGCCAGCAGCTTAGCGATTGTGGGGAAGGGACGGGGTAATCAGCCCCAGCATTTT
>NA|TRBJ1-4|TRBV11-2|13|NA
CASSGPQGEKLFF
TGTGCCAGCTCGGGTCCCCAAGGTGAAAAACTGTTTTTT
>NA|TRBJ2-1|TRBV13|20|NA
CASSLGQKVTGERYYNEQFF
TGTGCCAGCAGCTTAGGCCAAAAGGTTACGGGGGAGCGCTACTACAATGAGCAGTTCTTC
>NA|TRBJ2-7|TRBV7-9|16|few
CASSLFQGIGTYEQYF
TGTGCCAGCAGCTTATTTCAGGGGATAGGAACCTACGAGCAGTACTTC
>NA|TRBJ2-3|TRBV20-1|15|few
CSARDRGSGTDTQYF
TGCAGTGCTAGAGATAGGGGGAGTGGTACAGATACGCAGTATTTT
>NA|TRBJ1-2|TRBV7-9|14|few
CASSGLDTPGGYTF
TGTGCCAGCAGCGGCCTGGACACACCCGGCGGCTACACCTTC
>NA|TRBJ2-7|TRBV24-1|14|few
CATSDSENSYEQYF
TGTGCCACCAGTGATTCCGAGAACTCCTACGAGCAGTACTTC
>TRBD2|TRBJ2-3|TRBV9|18|few
CASSVGLAGGLNTDTQYF
TGTGCCAGCAGCGTAGGGCTAGCGGGGGGCCTTAACACAGATACGCAGTATTTT
>NA|TRBJ2-1|TRBV29-1|11|few
CSVVRANEQFF
TGCAGCGTTGTCCGGGCCAATGAGCAGTTCTTC
>TRBD1|TRBJ2-4|TRBV10-2|14|many
CASLPSTGAHIQYF
TGCGCCAGCCTCCCTTCAACAGGGGCCCACATTCAGTACTTC
>TRBD1|TRBJ1-4|TRBV29-1|13|few
CSSWDSVNEKLFF
TGCAGCTCCTGGGACAGTGTAAATGAAAAACTGTTTTTT
>TRBD2|TRBJ2-1|TRBV4-3|15|few
CASSQERARENEQFF
TGCGCCAGCAGCCAAGAACGGGCGCGGGAGAATGAGCAGTTCTTC
>TRBD1|TRBJ2-7|TRBV29-1|14|many
CSVEDRAGGSEQYF
TGCAGCGTTGAAGATCGGGCAGGGGGAAGCGAGCAGTACTTC
>NA|TRBJ1-6|TRBV5-1|15|NA
CASSVISGGNSPLHF
TGCGCCAGCAGTGTCATCAGTGGGGGTAATTCACCCCTCCACTTT
>NA|TRBJ2-7|TRBV20-1|14|many
CSGKMGHLPYEQYF
TGCAGTGGGAAAATGGGCCACCTCCCTTACGAGCAGTACTTC
>TRBD1|TRBJ2-4|TRBV2|14|once
CASVGGAKGNIQYF
TGTGCCAGCGTAGGGGGCGCGAAGGGAAACATTCAGTACTTC
>NA|TRBJ2-2|TRBV3-1|12|few
CASSLRDGELFF
TGTGCCAGCAGCTTAAGGGACGGGGAGCTGTTTTTT
>TRBD1|TRBJ1-1|TRBV28|12|few
CASSPRQGQAFF
TGTGCCAGCAGCCCCCGACAGGGTCAAGCTTTCTTT
>NA|TRBJ2-2|TRBV25-1|14|NA
CASRNEGNTGELFF
TGTGCCAGCCGGAACGAGGGCAACACCGGGGAGCTGTTTTTT
>NA|TRBJ2-7|TRBV7-2|15|NA
CASSLILDGSYEQYF
TGTGCCAGCAGCTTAATCCTGGACGGCTCCTACGAGCAGTACTTC
>NA|TRBJ1-4|TRBV20-1|15|few
CSARPSTTTNEKLFF
TGCAGTGCTAGACCGTCCACAACAACTAATGAAAAACTGTTTTTT
>TRBD1|TRBJ2-1|TRBV24-1|15|NA
CATSEPGGSYNERFF
TGTGCCACCAGTGAGCCAGGGGGCTCCTACAATGAGCGTTTCTTC
>TRBD1|TRBJ2-1|TRBV7-6|13|NA
CAVRGQTYNEQFF
TGTGCCGTACGGGGACAGACATACAATGAGCAGTTCTTC
>NA|TRBJ2-2|TRBV6-2/TRBV6-3|13|few
CASGDAHTGELFF
TGTGCCAGCGGCGACGCCCACACCGGGGAGCTGTTTTTT
>NA|TRBJ1-1|TRBV5-6|14|few
CASSLIRGATEAFF
TGTGCCAGCAGCTTGATCAGGGGCGCCACTGAAGCTTTCTTT
>TRBD2|TRBJ2-5|TRBV2|18|few
CASLGLAGNFVRSETQYF
TGTGCCAGCTTGGGACTAGCGGGAAATTTCGTTCGGTCGGAGACCCAGTACTTC
>TRBD1|TRBJ2-7|TRBV6-5|14|few
CASSYSDRGHEQYF
TGTGCCAGCAGTTATTCGGACAGGGGCCACGAGCAGTACTTC
>NA|TRBJ2-3|TRBV3-1|14|many
CASSQSRGVFTQYF
TGTGCCAGCAGCCAAAGCCGTGGCGTGTTCACGCAGTATTTT
>NA|TRBJ2-1|TRBV29-1|13|few
CSVDGNGYNEQFF
TGCAGCGTTGACGGGAACGGTTACAATGAGCAGTTCTTC
>TRBD1|TRBJ2-1|TRBV2|13|few
CASRDRGVNEQFF
TGTGCCAGCCGGGACAGGGGGGTGAATGAGCAGTTCTTC
>TRBD1|TRBJ2-3|TRBV11-2|19|NA
CASSPWGSRTGMGTDTQYF
TGTGCCAGCAGCCCCTGGGGATCCCGGACAGGGATGGGAACAGATACGCAGTATTTT
>NA|TRBJ2-2|TRBV11-3|14|NA
CASKTDPGTGELFF
TGTGCCAGCAAAACGGACCCGGGAACCGGGGAGCTGTTTTTT
>NA|TRBJ2-7|TRBV6-1|13|few
CASSPNSDREGYF
TGTGCCAGCAGCCCTAATTCGGACAGGGAGGGGTACTTC
>NA|TRBJ2-7|TRBV18|13|NA
CASSTGAGREQYF
TGTGCCAGCTCGACCGGAGCGGGTCGGGAGCAGTACTTC
>NA|TRBJ2-7|TRBV7-2|14|few
CASTPVPGSYEQYF
TGTGCCAGCACCCCCGTTCCGGGTTCCTACGAGCAGTACTTC
>NA|TRBJ2-1|TRBV10-3|15|NA
CAISGGAVSYNEQFF
TGTGCCATCAGTGGGGGAGCAGTATCCTACAATGAGCAGTTCTTC
>TRBD2|TRBJ2-5|TRBV20-1|15|few
CSANSASGVVETQYF
TGCAGTGCTAACTCGGCTAGCGGGGTAGTCGAGACCCAGTACTTC
>TRBD1|TRBJ1-4|TRBV28|13|few
CASSNPQGEKLFF
TGTGCCAGCAGTAACCCACAGGGGGAAAAACTGTTTTTT
>NA|TRBJ1-1|TRBV6-2/TRBV6-3|14|many
CASSSAGASAEAFF
TGTGCCAGCAGTTCCGCCGGGGCGTCAGCTGAAGCTTTCTTT
>NA|TRBJ2-2|TRBV20-1|14|many
CSAPRQGGTGELFF
TGCAGTGCTCCCCGGCAGGGGGGCACCGGGGAGCTGTTTTTT
>NA|TRBJ2-5|TRBV11-2|15|NA
CASSLGLVWEETQYF
TGTGCCAGCAGCTTAGGCCTAGTTTGGGAAGAGACCCAGTACTTC
>TRBD1|TRBJ2-6|TRBV6-1|17|NA
CASSVDRDGAGANVLTF
TGTGCCAGCAGTGTGGACAGGGATGGTGCTGGGGCCAACGTCCTGACTTTC
>TRBD2|TRBJ2-5|TRBV7-2|17|few
CASSPGLAGPPPVTQYF
TGTGCCAGCAGCCCAGGGTTAGCGGGTCCCCCTCCAGTGACCCAGTACTTC